This TCR beta chain was recorded in a study of cytomegalovirus exposure and HLA in healthy donors. The data were produced by immunoSEQ multiplex PCR, yet TCRdb's version contains in-frame clones alone and is incomplete. The top ten hold less than 2% of the sample, which has 95,000 to 150,000 clones, approximately 94% seen once. Germline V CDR1 and CDR2: SGHRS, YFSETQ. V lost 4 bases and J lost 3; bases outside the gene matches: 4. The CDR3 extends over 13 amino acids. Points from the study as a whole: Many donors carried some public TCRs, although rarity characterized most TCR sequences.

Of note for this clone: Its specificity is unknown.

This sequence was found in a man aged 18 to 30 in good health and CMV-seronegative. V is TRBV5-1 and J is TRBJ2-7; 7 bases match TRBD2. The sample taken for sequencing was PBMCs. This CDR3 reads CASSLADFYEQYF. Written as DNA, the CDR3 is TGCGCCAGCAGCCTAGCGGACTTCTACGAGCAGTACTTC.